This TCR beta chain was retrieved from a study of response to subunit inactivated influenza vaccine. TCRdb fed the RT-PCR reads into MiXCR, producing one record per CDR3 protein. The sample has over 450,000 distinct CDR3 sequences, approximately 13% seen once. This clonotype was seen repeatedly, ten times or more. This CDR3 is 14 amino acids long. J lost 1 base, V lost 5 bases, and 5 bases had no gene match. The germline V gene has CDR1 SGHTA and CDR2 FQGNSA. The sequenced sample was PBMCs from blood, obtained about 6 weeks after vaccination. The gene calls are TRBV7-2 and TRBJ2-7; 7 nucleotides line up with TRBD1. This sequence originates from a man aged 45-65 years who received an inactivated influenza vaccine. The CDR3 DNA reads as TGTGCCAGCAGCCTCGACAGGGTTTCCTACGAGCAGTACTTC. Its protein product is CASSLDRVSYEQYF.